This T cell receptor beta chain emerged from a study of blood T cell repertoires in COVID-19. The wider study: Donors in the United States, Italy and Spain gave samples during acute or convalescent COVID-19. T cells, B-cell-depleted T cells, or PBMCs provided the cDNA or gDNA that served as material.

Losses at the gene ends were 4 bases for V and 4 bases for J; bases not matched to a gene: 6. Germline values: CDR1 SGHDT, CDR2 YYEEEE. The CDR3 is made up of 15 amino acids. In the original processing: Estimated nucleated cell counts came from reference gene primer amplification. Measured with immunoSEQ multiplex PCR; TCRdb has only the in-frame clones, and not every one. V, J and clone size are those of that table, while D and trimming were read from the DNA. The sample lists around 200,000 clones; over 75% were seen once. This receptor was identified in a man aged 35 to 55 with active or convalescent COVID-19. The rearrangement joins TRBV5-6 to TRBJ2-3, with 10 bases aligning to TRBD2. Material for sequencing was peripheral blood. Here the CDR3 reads CASSPPAGGPDTQYF. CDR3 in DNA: TGTGCCAGCAGCCCCCCAGCGGGAGGGCCAGATACGCAGTATTTT.